This TCR beta chain came from a study of T-cell reconstitution after alpha-beta-depleted transplantation in children. Trimming cost V 0 bases and J 0 bases, with 4 bases left between them. CDR3 length: 14 amino acids. Looked up from germline, CDR1 is MDHEN and CDR2 is SYDVKM. It was with unique molecular identifiers that the TCRbeta library was prepared. Via MiXCR, TCRdb re-called the PCR reads, giving one row per CDR3 protein. The sample has 350,000 to 450,000 distinct CDR3 sequences; just over 20% are singletons. The receptor was isolated from a human donor who donated a stem cell graft to a child with acute myeloid leukemia. Sample: PBMCs from the stem cell graft donor, taken from the stem cell graft. V usage is TRBV28 and J usage is TRBJ2-3; unclear D gene. CDR3 DNA: TGTGCCAGCAGTTTATGGGACAGCACAGATACGCAGTATTTT. Its protein is CASSLWDSTDTQYF.